This is a list of T cell receptor beta chains from one sample in a study of early T cells in non-severe SARS-CoV-2 infection. TCRdb reprocessed the 5' RACE reads with MiXCR, giving one entry per CDR3 protein. The data hold 30,000 to 40,000 distinct CDR3 sequences, with less than 8.5% observed a single time. The specimen was whole blood, collected at baseline. These receptors were taken from an adult who was a healthcare worker with PCR-confirmed SARS-CoV-2 infection or an uninfected control (not recorded which). The CDR3 runs from the conserved cysteine through the conserved F or W. The D gene is left open where the match is weak. Only some rows state a clone size, as once, few, many or a class for expanded clones.

CDR3 protein	CDR3 DNA	V gene	D gene	clone size	J gene
CASTITDNPSDLSYNEQFF	TGTGCCAGCACCATTACGGATAACCCCTCGGACTTGTCCTACAATGAGCAGTTCTTC	TRBV6-5	.	many	TRBJ2-1
CASKDRGGRNEQFF	TGTGCCAGCAAAGACAGGGGAGGTCGCAATGAGCAGTTCTTC	TRBV7-9	TRBD1	few	TRBJ2-1
CASSRLPGLMGNEQFF	TGTGCCAGCAGCCGTCTACCGGGACTAATGGGCAATGAGCAGTTCTTC	TRBV7-2	TRBD2	.	TRBJ2-1
CASSLSSSTDTQYF	TGTGCCAGCAGCTTAAGTAGCAGCACAGATACGCAGTATTTT	TRBV7-3	.	.	TRBJ2-3
CASSLDWGDEAFF	TGTGCCAGCAGCTTAGATTGGGGTGATGAAGCTTTCTTT	TRBV7-2	.	many	TRBJ1-1
CSVVQGPLNTGELFF	TGCAGCGTTGTACAGGGCCCCTTGAACACCGGGGAGCTGTTTTTT	TRBV29-1	.	many	TRBJ2-2
CASSETGGAYEQYF	TGTGCCAGCAGCGAAACAGGGGGCGCCTACGAGCAGTACTTC	TRBV6-2/TRBV6-3	TRBD1	few	TRBJ2-7
CASSYGISNQPQHF	TGTGCCAGCAGTTACGGGATTAGCAATCAGCCCCAGCATTTT	TRBV12-3/TRBV12-4	.	.	TRBJ1-5
CASSQGTGGAWPQHF	TGTGCCAGCAGCCAGGGGACAGGGGGCGCTTGGCCCCAGCATTTT	TRBV3-1	TRBD1	few	TRBJ1-5
CSVESRQSSYEQYF	TGCAGCGTTGAATCGAGACAGAGCTCCTACGAGCAGTACTTC	TRBV29-1	.	.	TRBJ2-7
CASSQGLLSGELFF	TGTGCCAGCAGCCAAGGACTCCTCTCCGGGGAGCTGTTTTTT	TRBV13	.	few	TRBJ2-2
CASRDTGGVSFSPLHF	TGTGCCAGCAGGGACACCGGCGGGGTTAGTTTTTCACCCCTCCACTTT	TRBV7-9	.	few	TRBJ1-6
CASSSEPGLRGQETQYF	TGTGCCAGCAGCTCTGAACCGGGGCTGCGGGGCCAAGAGACCCAGTACTTC	TRBV5-4	.	.	TRBJ2-5
CASSPNQGATEAFF	TGTGCCAGCAGCCCCAATCAGGGAGCCACTGAAGCTTTCTTT	TRBV7-3	.	many	TRBJ1-1
CATTPLAAYYSGANVLTF	TGTGCCACCACCCCTCTAGCGGCTTATTACTCTGGGGCCAACGTCCTGACTTTC	TRBV27	TRBD2	many	TRBJ2-6
CATSDPGQGADTQYF	TGTGCCACCAGTGACCCGGGACAGGGAGCAGATACGCAGTATTTT	TRBV24-1	TRBD1	.	TRBJ2-3
CASSQDREGWKTQYF	TGTGCCAGCAGCCAAGATCGCGAGGGGTGGAAGACCCAGTACTTC	TRBV14	.	few	TRBJ2-5
CASSAGLAVKDTQYF	TGTGCCAGCAGTGCGGGACTAGCGGTTAAAGATACGCAGTATTTT	TRBV6-5	TRBD2	.	TRBJ2-3
CASSQGTSGTYNEQFF	TGTGCCAGCAGCCAAGGGACTAGCGGGACCTACAATGAGCAGTTCTTC	TRBV4-2	TRBD2	many	TRBJ2-1
CASSLGEWTGVTNTEAFF	TGTGCCAGCAGCCTTGGGGAGTGGACAGGGGTTACCAACACTGAAGCTTTCTTT	TRBV11-1	TRBD1	many	TRBJ1-1
CASSQPTVDPTDTQYF	TGCGCCAGCAGCCAACCCACAGTGGACCCAACAGATACGCAGTATTTT	TRBV4-3	.	.	TRBJ2-3
CASSFRLAGDLVNEQFF	TGTGCCAGCAGCTTCCGACTAGCGGGAGATCTTGTCAATGAGCAGTTCTTC	TRBV7-2	TRBD2	few	TRBJ2-1
CSVAHLGEQYF	TGCAGCGTTGCGCACCTCGGCGAGCAGTACTTC	TRBV29-1	.	many	TRBJ2-7
CASTQGLAAYEQYF	TGTGCCAGCACCCAGGGACTAGCGGCCTACGAGCAGTACTTC	TRBV28	TRBD2	many	TRBJ2-7
CASSPTETYGYTF	TGTGCCAGCAGTCCGACAGAGACCTATGGCTACACCTTC	TRBV5-6	.	many	TRBJ1-2
CASSQVIGLGPDTQYF	TGTGCCAGCAGCCAAGTTATTGGACTTGGGCCGGATACGCAGTATTTT	TRBV14	.	few	TRBJ2-3
CSARPRTSGRVYNEQFF	TGCAGTGCTAGACCTCGGACTAGCGGGAGGGTATACAATGAGCAGTTCTTC	TRBV20-1	TRBD2	.	TRBJ2-1
CASSSFGDYEQYF	TGTGCCAGCTCAAGTTTTGGGGACTACGAGCAGTACTTC	TRBV18	.	few	TRBJ2-7
CASSDEPGGRSSPLHF	TGTGCCAGCAGTGATGAGCCGGGGGGCCGAAGCTCACCCCTCCACTTT	TRBV6-1	.	few	TRBJ1-6
CASSQGLAGDFGDTQYF	TGCGCCAGCAGCCAGGGACTAGCGGGTGATTTTGGGGATACGCAGTATTTT	TRBV4-3	TRBD2	many	TRBJ2-3
CASSLGVESSTDTQYF	TGCGCCAGCAGCTTGGGAGTCGAATCTAGCACAGATACGCAGTATTTT	TRBV5-1	.	many	TRBJ2-3
CASSPRRGVTEAFF	TGTGCCAGCAGCCCAAGGCGAGGGGTCACTGAAGCTTTCTTT	TRBV12-3/TRBV12-4	.	.	TRBJ1-1
CASSPSTGGGETQYF	TGTGCCAGCAGCCCCTCGACAGGGGGCGGAGAGACCCAGTACTTC	TRBV5-4	TRBD1	many	TRBJ2-5
CASSLGQGDYGYTF	TGTGCCAGCAGCCTAGGACAGGGGGACTATGGCTACACCTTC	TRBV7-2	TRBD1	many	TRBJ1-2
CSARELSTEAFF	TGCAGTGCTAGGGAACTATCCACTGAAGCTTTCTTT	TRBV20-1	.	.	TRBJ1-1
CASSQRASPLLEQYF	TGTGCCAGCAGCCAGCGGGCCTCCCCTCTACTCGAGCAGTACTTC	TRBV13	.	few	TRBJ2-7
CATAGVRDRGTDTQYF	TGTGCCACCGCCGGGGTGAGGGACAGGGGCACAGATACGCAGTATTTT	TRBV24-1	TRBD1	many	TRBJ2-3
CASTRDRTYTF	TGTGCCAGCACCCGAGACAGGACCTACACCTTC	TRBV28	.	few	TRBJ1-2
CASRRVATSSTDTQYF	TGTGCCAGCCGCCGAGTTGCTACCTCTAGCACAGATACGCAGTATTTT	TRBV6-5	.	.	TRBJ2-3
CASSEAPVGGGYTF	TGTGCCAGCAGTGAAGCGCCCGTGGGCGGTGGCTACACCTTC	TRBV2	.	.	TRBJ1-2
CAISDSLTNEKLFF	TGTGCCATCAGTGATTCATTAACTAATGAAAAACTGTTTTTT	TRBV10-3	.	.	TRBJ1-4
CASSPAQMGGRTGELFF	TGTGCCAGCAGCCCAGCCCAGATGGGGGGGCGCACCGGGGAGCTGTTTTTT	TRBV6-6	.	many	TRBJ2-2
CASSWDPENYEQYF	TGCGCCAGCAGTTGGGACCCGGAAAACTACGAGCAGTACTTC	TRBV5-1	.	many	TRBJ2-7
CATSDFGTDNEQFF	TGTGCCACCAGTGATTTCGGGACAGACAATGAGCAGTTCTTC	TRBV24-1	TRBD1	.	TRBJ2-1
CASSGGSRTGELFF	TGTGCCAGCAGTGGCGGGAGCAGAACCGGGGAGCTGTTTTTT	TRBV2	TRBD2	.	TRBJ2-2
CASSLVASGSGYEQYF	TGCGCCAGCAGCTTGGTGGCTAGCGGGAGTGGCTACGAGCAGTACTTC	TRBV5-1	TRBD2	many	TRBJ2-7
CSAAVGESYNEQFF	TGCAGTGCGGCCGTGGGGGAATCCTACAATGAGCAGTTCTTC	TRBV20-1	.	few	TRBJ2-1
CSARDWGTSGSLGYNEQFF	TGCAGTGCTAGAGATTGGGGGACTAGCGGGAGCTTGGGATACAATGAGCAGTTCTTC	TRBV20-1	TRBD2	few	TRBJ2-1
CAISEFLGKGPNEQYF	TGTGCCATCAGTGAGTTCCTGGGTAAGGGTCCCAACGAGCAGTACTTC	TRBV10-3	.	few	TRBJ2-7
CASTPFLVTSNEQFF	TGTGCCAGTACCCCTTTCCTCGTCACCTCTAATGAGCAGTTCTTC	TRBV19	.	many	TRBJ2-1
CASSFPGGTNYGYTF	TGTGCCAGCAGTTTCCCGGGGGGGACTAACTATGGCTACACCTTC	TRBV28	.	many	TRBJ1-2
CASSWRAGGGTDTQYF	TGTGCCAGCAGTTGGAGAGCGGGAGGGGGCACAGATACGCAGTATTTT	TRBV12-3/TRBV12-4	TRBD2	few	TRBJ2-3
CASSPWAENTEAFF	TGTGCCAGCTCACCATGGGCCGAGAACACTGAAGCTTTCTTT	TRBV18	.	many	TRBJ1-1
CSVRVLYREAFF	TGCAGCGTCCGGGTCTTATATCGAGAGGCTTTCTTT	TRBV29-1	.	.	TRBJ1-1
CASTDGEGVYGYTF	TGTGCCAGCACCGACGGGGAGGGCGTATATGGCTACACCTTC	TRBV6-2/TRBV6-3	.	few	TRBJ1-2
CASSLEALTGDTQYF	TGTGCCAGCAGCTTAGAGGCCCTGACAGGGGATACGCAGTATTTT	TRBV11-2	TRBD1	.	TRBJ2-3
CSAFPPSGSRVGTQYF	TGCAGTGCTTTCCCCCCCTCCGGAAGCCGCGTTGGTACGCAGTATTTT	TRBV20-1	.	many	TRBJ2-3
CASSAGTSGTDTQYF	TGTGCCAGCAGCGCCGGGACTAGCGGTACAGATACGCAGTATTTT	TRBV9	TRBD2	many	TRBJ2-3
CASSQEGWTSGRTNQETQYF	TGCGCCAGCAGCCAAGAAGGGTGGACTAGCGGGAGAACGAACCAAGAGACCCAGTACTTC	TRBV4-3	TRBD2	.	TRBJ2-5
CASSGRGVGGANVLTF	TGTGCCAGCAGTGGACGGGGTGTCGGTGGGGCCAACGTCCTGACTTTC	TRBV7-2	.	.	TRBJ2-6